A selection of T cell receptor beta chains follows, all from one sample in a study of pediatric ulcerative colitis. The protocol was immunoSEQ multiplex PCR, while the TCRdb copy is restricted to in-frame clones and leaves out a portion. The sample carries 20,000 to 25,000 clones, about three quarters recorded once. The sequencing sample was made of gut tissue. The source is a boy aged 5 to 17 with severe ulcerative colitis. CDR3s include the opening cysteine and the closing phenylalanine or tryptophan. The order of the fields is D gene, V gene, J gene, clone size, CDR3 protein, CDR3 DNA. D genes are given only for firm matches. A clone size is listed for some rows: how often the clone was seen (once, few, many), or a class if it is expanded.

.	TRBV9	TRBJ2-6	.	CASSVGASGANVLTF	TGTGCCAGCAGCGTAGGAGCGAGTGGGGCCAACGTCCTGACTTTC
.	TRBV2	TRBJ2-7	.	CASRQGPGDEQYF	TGTGCCAGCAGACAAGGACCAGGCGACGAGCAGTACTTC
.	TRBV5-4	TRBJ1-2	.	CASSLESYGYTF	TGTGCCAGCAGCTTGGAATCCTATGGCTACACCTTC
TRBD2	TRBV6-4	TRBJ2-1	.	CASIHGGAHRNEQFF	TGTGCCAGCATCCACGGGGGGGCTCACCGCAATGAGCAGTTCTTC
TRBD1	TRBV5-5	TRBJ2-7	.	CASSPQGNFYEQYF	TGTGCCAGCAGCCCACAGGGGAATTTTTACGAGCAGTACTTC
TRBD1	TRBV19	TRBJ1-5	medium-sized	CASSTPGQGASQPQHF	TGTGCCAGTAGTACCCCTGGACAGGGGGCGAGTCAGCCCCAGCATTTT
.	TRBV5-1	TRBJ2-1	.	CASSLASVVEGQGEQFF	TGCGCCAGCAGCTTGGCTTCTGTCGTCGAGGGTCAGGGGGAGCAGTTCTTC
.	TRBV7-3	TRBJ1-6	.	CASSLSQGTPLHF	TGTGCCAGCAGCTTATCCCAGGGTACACCCCTCCACTTT
.	TRBV11-1	TRBJ2-7	.	CASSSTNGVGGGEQYF	TGTGCCAGCAGCTCCACGAACGGGGTAGGAGGGGGCGAGCAGTACTTC
TRBD1	TRBV18	TRBJ1-4	.	CASSPGTGVDEKLFF	TGTGCCAGCTCACCGGGGACAGGGGTGGATGAAAAACTGTTTTTT
.	TRBV2	TRBJ2-5	few	CASSLKETQYF	TGTGCCAGCAGTCTTAAAGAGACCCAGTACTTC
.	TRBV18	TRBJ1-1	few	CASSPGHSEAFF	TGTGCCAGCTCACCTGGGCACAGTGAAGCTTTCTTT
.	TRBV7-6	TRBJ1-6	.	CASSPGEAGTNSPLHF	TGTGCCAGCAGCCCAGGCGAAGCGGGGACTAATTCACCCCTCCACTTT